This is a list of T cell receptor beta chains from one sample in a study of early T cells in non-severe SARS-CoV-2 infection. TCRdb reprocessed the 5' RACE reads via MiXCR and lists one record per CDR3 protein. The sample shows about 83,000 distinct CDR3 sequences, about 12% of them seen only once. The specimen sequenced was whole blood. The source of these receptors is an adult who was a healthcare worker with PCR-confirmed SARS-CoV-2 infection or an uninfected control (not recorded which). Each CDR3 is given with its conserved first and last residue. D genes are given only for firm matches. Only some rows state a clone size, as once, few, many or a class for expanded clones.

abundance	v_gene	j_gene	d_gene	CDR3nt	CDR3aa
-	TRBV12-5	TRBJ1-5	TRBD1	TGTGCTAGTGGTTATAGCCGGGACAGGGGCAATCAGCCCCAGCATTTT	CASGYSRDRGNQPQHF
many	TRBV7-8	TRBJ2-5	-	TGTGCCAGCAGCTCGACAGGAAGGGGAGTGGAGACCCAGTACTTC	CASSSTGRGVETQYF
-	TRBV29-1	TRBJ2-7	-	TGCAGCGTTGAGTCGCTAGCTGGTGAGCAGTACTTC	CSVESLAGEQYF
few	TRBV4-1	TRBJ2-7	-	TGCGCCAGCAGCCAAGATTCGGGCGGAGCCATGTACGAGCAGTACTTC	CASSQDSGGAMYEQYF
-	TRBV25-1	TRBJ1-1	TRBD1	TGTGCCAGCAGTGTGGTAGGGGGCTCTGAAGCTTTCTTT	CASSVVGGSEAFF
few	TRBV7-9	TRBJ2-7	-	TGTGCCAGCAGCTCGGACGGGGACTACGAGCAGTACTTC	CASSSDGDYEQYF
few	TRBV10-2	TRBJ2-3	TRBD2	TGCGCCAGCAGTGGACTAGCCGTTGGTACGCAGTATTTT	CASSGLAVGTQYF
-	TRBV4-2	TRBJ2-7	TRBD2	TGTGCCAGCAGCCAGGGACTAGCGGGAGAAGACTACGAGCAGTACTTC	CASSQGLAGEDYEQYF
-	TRBV20-1	TRBJ2-1	TRBD2	TGCAGTCCGACTAGCGGGAGCGGTGGTGAGCAGTTCTTC	CSPTSGSGGEQFF
-	TRBV20-1	TRBJ2-3	TRBD2	TGCAGTGCTAGACTAGCGGGAGGTCCTCTCTTTAGCACAGATACGCAGTATTTT	CSARLAGGPLFSTDTQYF
many	TRBV19	TRBJ2-1	TRBD2	TGTGCCAGTAGTCTCTCAGCGGGAGGGTCCTACAATGAGCAGTTCTTC	CASSLSAGGSYNEQFF
-	TRBV18	TRBJ1-2	-	TGTGCCAGCTCACCAAGCGAAGGGCTCTATGGCTACACCTTC	CASSPSEGLYGYTF
many	TRBV12-3/TRBV12-4	TRBJ2-7	-	TGTGCCAGCAGTTTGCACCTTACCTACGAGCAGTACTTC	CASSLHLTYEQYF
-	TRBV29-1	TRBJ2-2	-	TGCAGCGTCGGGGTGGGACACCCGAACACCGGGGAGCTGTTTTTT	CSVGVGHPNTGELFF
few	TRBV3-1	TRBJ2-1	-	TGTGCCAGCAGCCAGGGACTGCGCTACAATGAGCAGTTCTTC	CASSQGLRYNEQFF
-	TRBV9	TRBJ1-3	TRBD1	TGTGCCAGCAGCGCGACAGGGTCTACTGGAAACACCATATATTTT	CASSATGSTGNTIYF
many	TRBV5-1	TRBJ1-6	TRBD1	TGCGCCAGCAGCCTGACAGGGGCGAGGAATTCACCCCTCCACTTT	CASSLTGARNSPLHF
few	TRBV6-5	TRBJ1-2	-	TGTGCCAGCAGCAGGCAGGGGTATGGCTACACCTTC	CASSRQGYGYTF
many	TRBV25-1	TRBJ1-4	-	TGTGCCAGCAGTGAGTACCAACTACAGGGAGGAAAACTGTTTTTT	CASSEYQLQGGKLFF
-	TRBV6-6	TRBJ2-2	-	TGTGCCAGCAGTTACGGCGTCACAGGGGAGCTGTTTTTT	CASSYGVTGELFF
many	TRBV29-1	TRBJ2-1	TRBD2	TGCAGCGTTCGGTCGACTAGCGGGTACAATGAGCAGTTCTTC	CSVRSTSGYNEQFF
-	TRBV18	TRBJ1-4	-	TGTGCCAGCTCGGAGAGCGCTAATGAAAAACTGTTTTTT	CASSESANEKLFF
many	TRBV6-6	TRBJ2-1	TRBD1	TGTGCCAGCGGCCGTATAGGACAGGGTAGAAATGAGCAGTTCTTC	CASGRIGQGRNEQFF
once	TRBV21-1	TRBJ1-1	-	TGTGCCAGCAACGGACAGGGGAGAGGAGCTTTCTTT	CASNGQGRGAFF
few	TRBV20-1	TRBJ1-5	-	TGCAGTGCTAGTCCCAGGTTCTTGGGTCAGCCCCAGCATTTT	CSASPRFLGQPQHF